What follows are 18 T cell receptor beta chains derived from one specimen sequenced in a study of blood T cells in healthy people across ages. A second PCR of about 7 to 12 cycles used a sample-barcoded 5' primer and a J-beta primer mix. TCRdb analysed the 5' RACE reads with MiXCR anew, one entry per CDR3 protein. The sample holds fewer than 750,000 distinct CDR3 sequences; 45% to 55% are singletons and the top ten take about 22%. The sample was blood. The receptors come from an elderly man in good health.

A note on this clonotype: The junction departs from germline at one end; a sequencing error may be responsible. J is TRBJ1-4 and V is TRBV5-5, with D hard to call. Looked up from germline, CDR1 is SGHKS and CDR2 is YYEKEE (reference sequence). This CDR3 spans 12 amino acids. The CDR3 reads CAGSFRGEKLFF. CDR3 DNA: TGTGCCGGCAGCTTCCGGGGTGAAAAACTGTTTTTT.

A few counts support this clonotype. The chain joins TRBV20-1 to TRBJ2-3; D perhaps matches TRBD2 (7 bases). The CDR3 loop spans 14 amino acids. CDR1 and CDR2 from the germline V gene are DFQATT and SNEGSKA (reference sequence). With 6 bases removed from V and 3 bases from J, the gap between germline ends came to 16 bases. The CDR3 coding sequence is TGCAGTGCCGGTAGGGGGGGGCCTACAGATACGCAGTATTTT. Translation: CSAGRGGPTDTQYF.

This clonotype was found many times. This chain connects TRBV6-5 to TRBJ2-7, with 11 bases fitting TRBD1. The CDR3 length is 16 residues. The V segment lost 5 bases and the J segment 2 bases; nucleotides outside the gene matches: 8. Germline V gene sequence: CDR1 MNHEY, CDR2 SVGAGI. CDR3 in amino acids: CASSKTGTGGPYEQYF. The CDR3 DNA sequence: TGTGCCAGCAGTAAGACCGGGACAGGGGGACCCTACGAGCAGTACTTC.

V is TRBV7-2 and J is TRBJ2-6; D call uncertain. V lost 3 bases and J 4 bases, leaving 7 bases between the germline ends. The CDR3 consists of 14 residues. Germline-derived CDR1 and CDR2 are SGHTA and FQGNSA. The CDR3 sequence is CASSFGLGANVLTF. The CDR3, as DNA: TGTGCCAGCAGCTTCGGGTTAGGGGCCAACGTCCTGACTTTC.

The rearrangement links TRBV20-1 to TRBJ1-1; 12 bases fit TRBD1. The J segment lost 4 bases and the V segment lost 7 bases, leaving 4 bases of the junction unmatched. Germline V CDR1 and CDR2: DFQATT, SNEGSKA (reference sequence). The CDR3 has 13 amino acids. The CDR3 region is CSGRDRGPTEAFF. The CDR3 coding sequence is TGCAGTGGCCGGGACAGGGGGCCCACTGAAGCTTTCTTT.

Turning to this clonotype: This sequence may be a read error, since a much larger clone differs from it by one base. The genes are TRBV6-2 or TRBV6-3 and TRBJ2-5; maybe TRBD2 (6 bases). CDR3 length: 14 residues. The V end lost 5 bases, the J end lost 0 bases, and 10 bases lay between the germline ends. Germline V CDR1 and CDR2: MNHEY, SVGEGT. This CDR3 reads CASSLRDYQETQYF. The CDR3 DNA reads TGTGCCAGCAGTCTCCGGGACTACCAAGAGACCCAGTACTTC.

This clonotype was seen a few times. The chain recombines TRBV7-9 with TRBJ2-7; D call uncertain. The CDR3 has 15 amino acids. CDR1 and CDR2 from the germline V gene are SEHNR and FQNEAQ (reference sequence). V lost 2 bases and J 2 bases, leaving 13 bases between the germline ends. CDR3 protein: CASSLMWADTYEQYF. In DNA, the CDR3 is TGTGCCAGCAGCTTAATGTGGGCAGACACCTACGAGCAGTACTTC. The full variable domain, rest sourced from reference TRBV7-9 and TRBJ2-7, is DTGVSQNPRHKITKRGQNVTFRCDPISEHNRLYWYRQTLGQGPEFLTYFQNEAQLEKSRLLSDRFSAERPKGSFSTLEIQRTEQGDSAMYLCASSLMWADTYEQYFGPGTRLTVT.

V is TRBV28 and J is TRBJ1-6; D is ambiguous. Between the trimmed V and J ends, which lost 6 bases and 9 bases, there was a span of 15 bases. Germline V gene sequence: CDR1 MDHEN, CDR2 SYDVKM. The CDR3 is 14 residues long. The CDR3 protein is CASRLGIRASPLHF. CDR3 DNA: TGTGCCAGCAGACTTGGGATAAGGGCTTCACCCCTCCACTTT. Full variable domain (rest looked up from reference TRBV28 and TRBJ1-6): DVKVTQSSRYLVKRTGEKVFLECVQDMDHENMFWYRQDPGLGLRLIYFSYDVKMKEKGDIPEGYSVSREKKERFSLILESASTNQTSMYLCASRLGIRASPLHFGNGTRLTVT.

There are many counts of this clonotype. V gene TRBV7-2 combines with J gene TRBJ2-1, with 11 nucleotides matching TRBD2. The junction had 4 bases not matched to a gene; V was cut back by 3 bases and J by 6 bases. Per the germline V gene, CDR1 is SGHTA and CDR2 is FQGNSA. There are 15 residues in the CDR3. Here the CDR3 DNA reads TGTGCCAGCAGCTTCTTAACTAGCGGGAGCAATGAGCAGTTCTTC. Its translation is CASSFLTSGSNEQFF.

The rearrangement joins TRBV9 to TRBJ2-3; D not certain. Germline CDR1 SGDLS, CDR2 YYNGEE. Trimming stripped 3 bases from V and 1 base from J, with 12 bases between. The CDR3 has 15 amino acids. This CDR3 reads CASSAGSGRTDTQYF. Here the CDR3 DNA reads TGTGCCAGCAGCGCCGGTTCAGGCCGCACAGATACGCAGTATTTT.

The chain uses TRBV7-2 and TRBJ2-3; D unclear. The germline V gene has CDR1 SGHTA and CDR2 FQGNSA. The CDR3 length is 14 residues. The germline V and J ends were trimmed by 5 bases and 6 bases, with 15 bases remaining between them. Here the CDR3 reads CASSPGLDADTQYF. CDR3 DNA: TGTGCCAGCAGCCCGGGCCTGGATGCGGATACGCAGTATTTT. The whole variable domain, remainder taken from reference TRBV7-2 and TRBJ2-3, is GAGVSQSPSNKVTEKGKDVELRCDPISGHTALYWYRQSLGQGLEFLIYFQGNSAPDKSGLPSDRFSAERTGGSVSTLTIQRTQQEDSAVYLCASSPGLDADTQYFGPGTRLTVL.

The chain has TRBV5-6 and TRBJ2-4; D possibly matches TRBD1 or TRBD2 (5 bases each). Per germline, CDR1 SGHDT and CDR2 YYEEEE. The CDR3 sequence is 15 residues long. Trimming left V 4 bases short and J 6 bases short, with 17 bases between. CDR3 in amino acids: CASSRPGASGNIQYF. CDR3 coding DNA: TGTGCCAGCAGCCGTCCCGGGGCGTCGGGAAACATTCAGTACTTC.

This clonotype was observed a handful of times. This chain uses TRBV4-1 with TRBJ1-1; no firm D call. The CDR3 has 14 amino acids. Germline CDR1 is MGHRA and CDR2 is YSYEKL. V shed 5 bases and J shed 1 base, with 11 bases lying between them. This CDR3 is CASSVRTENTEAFF. CDR3 DNA: TGCGCCAGCAGCGTACGGACGGAGAACACTGAAGCTTTCTTT.

The rearrangement links TRBV4-3 to TRBJ2-5; TRBD1 might be the D (5 bases). Germline CDR1 reads LGHNA; CDR2 reads YSLEER. V was cut by 2 bases and J by 3 bases, with 13 bases left in between. The CDR3 has 15 residues. The CDR3 coding sequence is TGCGCCAGCAGCCAATTACAAAGGGGCAAAGAGACCCAGTACTTC. Residues: CASSQLQRGKETQYF.

The V call is TRBV20-1, the J call TRBJ2-7, with D perhaps being TRBD1 or TRBD2 (5 bases each). Trimming pared 0 bases from V and 3 bases from J, leaving 18 bases between. Germline values: CDR1 DFQATT, CDR2 SNEGSKA (reference sequence). This CDR3 is 16 amino acids long. CDR3 protein: CSARDPGTNLNYEQYF. CDR3 nucleotide sequence: TGCAGTGCTAGAGATCCAGGGACGAATCTCAACTACGAGCAGTACTTC.

This clonotype was counted only a few times. The gene calls are TRBV11-1 and TRBJ2-5; D gene unclear. V was clipped by 2 bases and J by 2 bases, with 6 bases between them. Germline loops: CDR1 SGHAT, CDR2 FQDESV (reference sequence). The CDR3 runs to 13 residues. CDR3 sequence: CASSLNLQETQYF. The CDR3 DNA is TGTGCCAGCAGCTTAAACTTGCAAGAGACCCAGTACTTC.

The chain employs TRBV18 and TRBJ2-7, with TRBD1 identical over 9 bases. The germline V gene has CDR1 KGHSH and CDR2 LQKENI. The CDR3 runs 16 residues. V gave up 3 bases and J gave up 5 bases; unmatched junction bases: 11. Here the CDR3 DNA reads TGTGCCAGCTCACCGGCCGCGGACAGGGGCCCTAACGAGCAGTACTTC. Translating it yields CASSPAADRGPNEQYF.

The rearrangement joins TRBV7-9 to TRBJ1-2, with TRBD1 matching 11 bases. J lost 4 bases, V lost 1 base, and 8 bases had no gene match. From germline, CDR1 is SEHNR and CDR2 FQNEAQ (reference sequence). The CDR3 extends over 17 amino acids. CDR3 in DNA: TGTGCCAGCAGCTTAGGGGTCCCTGGACAGGGGGCCTATGGCTACACCTTC. This encodes CASSLGVPGQGAYGYTF.